The 15 T cell receptor beta chains below all came from one sample that was sequenced in a study of T-cell memory formation after mild COVID-19. TCRdb re-called the 5' RACE reads through MiXCR, storing one row per CDR3 protein. The table lists about 390,000 distinct CDR3 sequences, roughly 21% of them singletons. Sequencing was done on a sample of PBMCs or a T cell subset sorted from them (not recorded which). These receptor sequences come from an adult woman who had mild COVID-19 (a few samples of this study predate the infection). Cell type and time point are not known.

This clonotype was picked up a small number of times. The genes are TRBV14 and TRBJ2-6; tentative D call: TRBD1 (5 bases). V lost 2 bases to trimming and J lost 0 bases, with 8 bases between them. In germline, CDR1 is SGHDN, CDR2 FVKESK. CDR3 length: 16 residues. This chain's CDR3 is CASSQNRRSGANVLTF. CDR3 bases: TGTGCCAGCAGCCAAAACAGGCGCTCTGGGGCCAACGTCCTGACTTTC.

This clonotype has just a few counts. The chain uses TRBV5-6 and TRBJ2-7, with D uncertain. This CDR3 has 12 residues. V lost 2 bases to trimming and J lost 7 bases, with 10 bases between them. Germline lookup yields CDR1 SGHDT and CDR2 YYEEEE. The CDR3 loop is CASSFWSSEQYF. Here the CDR3 DNA reads TGTGCCAGCAGCTTTTGGTCGTCTGAGCAGTACTTC.

The chain couples TRBV2 to TRBJ2-1; no clear D. Germline values: CDR1 SNHLY, CDR2 FYNNEI. The CDR3 totals 14 residues. V lost 7 bases and J 2 bases, leaving 12 bases between the germline ends. The CDR3 sequence is CASNTPAAYNEQFF. The DNA of the CDR3 is TGTGCCAGCAATACCCCAGCAGCCTACAATGAGCAGTTCTTC.

This clonotype appeared a few times. The CDR3 protein is CASSPTRGGGEQFF. The DNA for the CDR3 is TGTGCCAGCAGTCCCACAAGGGGCGGAGGAGAGCAGTTCTTC. The chain combines TRBV12-3 or TRBV12-4 with TRBJ2-1; D is possibly TRBD1 or TRBD2 (5 bases each). The CDR3 is 14 amino acids. V was trimmed by 5 bases and J by 10 bases, leaving 18 bases between them.

The chain joins TRBV12-3 or TRBV12-4 to TRBJ1-4; no definite D call. The V end was cut by 3 bases, the J end by 7 bases, with 12 bases between. CDR3 length: 14 amino acids. The CDR3 DNA sequence: TGTGCCAGCAGTTTTGCCGGGTTGGGTGAAAAACTGTTTTTT. Translated, it gives CASSFAGLGEKLFF.

This clonotype was counted a few times. The rearrangement uses TRBV7-9 and TRBJ2-3; D is unresolved. The germline gives CDR1 SEHNR, CDR2 FQNEAQ (reference sequence). Between the trimmed V and J ends, which lost 5 bases and 4 bases, there was a span of 7 bases. The CDR3 totals 12 residues. CDR3 in DNA: TGTGCCAGCAGCCCCGACGCAGATACGCAGTATTTT. As protein: CASSPDADTQYF.

This clonotype was counted between two and nine times. The rearrangement joins TRBV5-5 to TRBJ2-1; D unclear. The CDR3 is 14 amino acids. CDR1 SGHKS and CDR2 YYEKEE come from the germline V gene (reference sequence). V lost 0 bases, J lost 7 bases, and 11 bases lay in between. The CDR3 nucleotides are TGTGCCAGCAGCTTGGGCAGATTTTTGAATGAGCAGTTCTTC. Encoded protein: CASSLGRFLNEQFF. Full variable domain (missing parts from reference TRBV5-5 and TRBJ2-1): DAGVTQSPTHLIKTRGQQVTLRCSPISGHKSVSWYQQVLGQGPQFIFQYYEKEERGRGNFPDRFSARQFPNYSSELNVNALLLGDSALYLCASSLGRFLNEQFFGPGTRLTVL.

This clonotype was observed a handful of times. The J gene is TRBJ2-1, the V gene TRBV29-1; D is unresolved. V shed 4 bases and J shed 4 bases, with 11 bases lying between them. CDR3 length: 13 residues. Germline V gene lookup returns CDR1 SQVTM and CDR2 ANQGSEA. As DNA, the CDR3 is TGCAGCGTTGGGAGCCAGGCTTACAATGAGCAGTTCTTC. Translated, it gives CSVGSQAYNEQFF.

The CDR3 region is CASSSIQGVQFF. CDR3 bases: TGTGCCAGCAGTTCCATCCAGGGTGTGCAGTTCTTC. The chain joins TRBV12-3 or TRBV12-4 to TRBJ2-1; D might be TRBD1 (5 bases). Between the trimmed V and J ends, which lost 4 bases and 12 bases, there was a span of 13 bases. The CDR3 spans 12 residues.

The genes are TRBV13 and TRBJ2-3; D is uncertain. The V and J ends lost 5 bases and 0 bases respectively, with 15 bases between them. The length of the CDR3 is 16 residues. CDR1 and CDR2 (germline): PRHDT, FYEKMQ (reference sequence). The DNA of the CDR3 is TGTGCCAGCAGCCCCACTTACGGCCTTAGCACAGATACGCAGTATTTT. Its protein product is CASSPTYGLSTDTQYF.

The V and J genes are TRBV18 and TRBJ2-3; 7 positions match TRBD1. The CDR3 covers 14 residues. CDR1 is KGHSH and CDR2 is LQKENI in the germline V gene. V dropped 1 base and J dropped 2; count of bases not matched to a gene: 0. CDR3 coding DNA: TGTGCCAGCTCACCACAGGGGGCCACAGATACGCAGTATTTT. This translates into CASSPQGATDTQYF.

The sample holds many counts of this clonotype. This sequence joins TRBV5-1 and TRBJ2-5; 8 positions match TRBD2. Germline loops: CDR1 SGHRS, CDR2 YFSETQ. This CDR3 contains 16 residues. The J segment lost 4 bases and the V segment lost 0 bases, leaving 8 bases of the junction unmatched. DNA of the CDR3: TGCGCCAGCAGCTTGGGACCAGCGGGAGTGTTAGAGACCCAGTACTTC. Amino acid sequence: CASSLGPAGVLETQYF.

The chain combines TRBV20-1 with TRBJ1-6; possible D gene TRBD1, 6 bases. CDR3 length equals 15 residues. V was shortened by 7 bases and J by 9 bases, with 22 bases between the two germline ends. Germline V CDR1 and CDR2: DFQATT, SNEGSKA (reference sequence). In DNA form, the CDR3 reads TGCAGTGTTCTACCCTCGGGGGCCTATGGTTCACCCCTCCACTTT. This codes for CSVLPSGAYGSPLHF.

This clonotype appeared a few times. V is TRBV4-3 and J is TRBJ1-1, with TRBD1 as a possible D gene (5 bases). This CDR3 is built from 15 residues. V lost 1 base and J 4 bases, leaving 13 bases between the germline ends. Germline loops: CDR1 LGHNA, CDR2 YSLEER. The CDR3 sequence: CASSQVRGLRTEAFF. CDR3 sequence (DNA): TGCGCCAGCAGCCAAGTGAGGGGCCTGCGCACTGAAGCTTTCTTT.

This clonotype showed up just a few times. For the CDR3, the DNA is TGTGCCAGCAGCACAGCGGGGGTCCCCAATGAGCAGTTCTTC. It encodes CASSTAGVPNEQFF. The J gene is TRBJ2-1, the V gene TRBV7-3; 8 bases match TRBD2. From germline, CDR1 is SGHTA and CDR2 FQGTGA. V gave up 5 bases and J gave up 6 bases; unmatched junction bases: 6. This CDR3 is built from 14 residues. The full variable domain, rest sourced from reference TRBV7-3 and TRBJ2-1, is GAGVSQTPSNKVTEKGKYVELRCDPISGHTALYWYRQSLGQGPEFLIYFQGTGAADDSGLPNDRFFAVRPEGSVSTLKIQRTERGDSAVYLCASSTAGVPNEQFFGPGTRLTVL.